These 26 T cell receptor beta chains share one sample of origin, sequenced in a study of T cell changes during pregnancy in multiple sclerosis. Assay: immunoSEQ multiplex PCR; the TCRdb copy retains only in-frame clones and omits some. The sample contains roughly 40,000 clones, 90% of which appear only once. The source was CD4+ T cells from peripheral blood mononuclear cells, collected in the first trimester of pregnancy. The receptors were sampled from a female donor in good health, enrolled as a control in a pregnancy study.

V gene TRBV28 combines with J gene TRBJ1-5; 7 nucleotides match TRBD1. The CDR3 loop spans 17 amino acids. Per the germline V gene, CDR1 is MDHEN and CDR2 is SYDVKM. Germline trimming cut 5 bases from V and 7 bases from J; bases unmatched to any gene: 17. The CDR3 loop reads CASSPSTGRLRGQPQHF. DNA of the CDR3: TGTGCCAGCAGTCCGTCGACAGGGAGGTTGAGAGGACAGCCCCAGCATTTT.

The chain uses TRBV7-2 and TRBJ2-1, with 8 bases aligning to TRBD2. This CDR3 spans 15 amino acids. CDR1 and CDR2 (germline): SGHTA, FQGNSA. V shed 6 bases, J shed 0 bases, and the junction held 4 bases outside the gene matches. The CDR3 here is CASRTGTSSYNEQFF. The CDR3 nucleotides read TGTGCCAGCAGAACCGGGACTAGCTCCTACAATGAGCAGTTCTTC.

V is TRBV14 and J is TRBJ1-2; tentative D call: TRBD1 (5 bases). Deletions cut 1 base from V and 0 bases from J, with 12 bases between. Germline CDR1 and CDR2: SGHDN and FVKESK. The CDR3 runs to 16 residues. CDR3 in DNA: TGTGCCAGCAGCCAAGTGGACCGGGGGACTAACTATGGCTACACCTTC. Its protein product is CASSQVDRGTNYGYTF.

The chain is built from TRBV9 and TRBJ1-1, with 8 bases fitting TRBD1. CDR1 and CDR2 from the germline V gene are SGDLS and YYNGEE. V shed 0 bases, J shed 3 bases, and the junction held 7 bases outside the gene matches. This CDR3 has 16 residues. In nucleotides, the CDR3 is TGTGCCAGCAGCGTAGGGATACAGACAGGGGACACTGAAGCTTTCTTT. Protein: CASSVGIQTGDTEAFF.

This chain connects TRBV18 to TRBJ2-2; D is unclear. Trimming took off 0 bases at V and 1 base at J, with 3 bases between the two ends. Germline V CDR1 and CDR2: KGHSH, LQKENI. This CDR3 is 14 amino acids long. Written as DNA, the CDR3 is TGTGCCAGCTCACCACCTAGGAACACCGGGGAGCTGTTTTTT. It specifies CASSPPRNTGELFF.

V gene TRBV9 combines with J gene TRBJ2-5; no firm D call. CDR3 size: 15 residues. Germline V gives CDR1 SGDLS, CDR2 YYNGEE. The V end lost 0 bases, the J end lost 5 bases, and 14 bases lay between the germline ends. The CDR3 spells CASSVGEVEYETQYF. The DNA for the CDR3 is TGTGCCAGCAGCGTAGGCGAAGTGGAGTATGAGACCCAGTACTTC.

Points on this clone: The junction differs from germline at one of its ends, possibly a read error. This sequence joins TRBV7-7 and TRBJ2-3, with D hard to call. The CDR3 extends over 14 amino acids. Germline values: CDR1 SSHAT, CDR2 FNYEAQ (reference sequence). The chain's CDR3 is CASSLGLSSDTQYF. The CDR3 bases are TGTGCTAGCAGCTTAGGTCTAAGTTCAGATACGCAGTATTTT.

The chain recombines TRBV5-6 with TRBJ2-7, with a possible D match to TRBD1 (6 bases). The germline V gene encodes CDR1 SGHDT and CDR2 YYEEEE. The CDR3 is 14 amino acids. The ends were cut back, 4 bases at V and 5 bases at J, with 16 bases in the middle. The CDR3, as DNA: TGTGCCAGCAGCCGAAAACTAACAGGGCACGAGCAGTACTTC. Amino acid sequence: CASSRKLTGHEQYF.

The V and J genes are TRBV4-3 and TRBJ1-2, with no clear D. The CDR3 runs 15 residues. From germline, CDR1 is LGHNA and CDR2 YSLEER. V gave up 0 bases and J gave up 2 bases, with 10 bases separating them. The DNA of the CDR3 is TGCGCCAGCAGCCAAGATTGGCAGGCGAACTATGGCTACACCTTC. It translates to CASSQDWQANYGYTF.

This clone showed up just a few times. Other DNA sequences in the same sample also yield this CDR3. The chain links TRBV7-2 to TRBJ2-3; 12 nucleotides match TRBD2. The V gene's germline CDR1 is SGHTA and CDR2 FQGNSA. This CDR3 is built from 18 residues. V shed 2 bases and J 0 bases; nucleotides not matched to a gene: 6. For the CDR3, the DNA is TGTGCCAGCAGCTTAACGGCTAGCGGGGGGGCTAGCACAGATACGCAGTATTTT. Residues: CASSLTASGGASTDTQYF.

The chain joins TRBV20-1 to TRBJ2-1; 7 positions match TRBD2. CDR3 length: 11 residues. Germline CDR1 is DFQATT and CDR2 is SNEGSKA (reference sequence). The CDR3 spells CRPGRDNEQFF. CDR3 in DNA: TGCAGGCCGGGGAGGGACAATGAGCAGTTCTTC.

J is TRBJ1-1 and V is TRBV7-9; no firm D call. Trimming took 3 bases from V and 2 from J, leaving 7 bases between them. Germline loops: CDR1 SEHNR, CDR2 FQNEAQ (reference sequence). The length of the CDR3 is 13 residues. The CDR3 loop reads CASSFTGNTEAFF. CDR3 DNA sequence: TGTGCCAGCAGCTTTACGGGAAACACTGAAGCTTTCTTT.

This chain links TRBV4-3 with TRBJ2-3; 7 bases agree with TRBD2. With 3 bases clipped from V and 2 bases from J, the junction kept 14 bases outside the gene matches. Looked up from germline, CDR1 is LGHNA and CDR2 is YSLEER. This CDR3 comprises 18 residues. CDR3 region: CASSHEPLGGVFTDTQYF. Written as DNA, the CDR3 is TGCGCCAGCAGCCATGAACCCTTGGGGGGGGTGTTCACAGATACGCAGTATTTT.

This chain links TRBV5-1 with TRBJ1-1; D remains unclear. V dropped 0 bases and J dropped 8 bases, with 11 bases sitting between them. Germline-derived CDR1 and CDR2 are SGHRS and YFSETQ. The CDR3 is 13 amino acids. CDR3 sequence reads: CASSLDGRREAFF. The CDR3, as DNA: TGCGCCAGCAGCTTGGATGGGCGCCGAGAAGCTTTCTTT.

This chain connects TRBV5-1 to TRBJ1-2, with D maybe TRBD1 (5 bases). CDR1 is SGHRS, CDR2 YFSETQ, per germline. Trimming cost V 1 base and J 4 bases, with 14 bases left between them. This CDR3 is built from 15 residues. CDR3 loop: CASSLSQGWSYGYTF. The CDR3 DNA is TGCGCCAGCAGCTTGAGCCAGGGATGGAGCTATGGCTACACCTTC.

The V gene is TRBV4-1, the J gene TRBJ1-1, with D maybe TRBD1 (5 bases). CDR1 is MGHRA, CDR2 YSYEKL, per germline. This CDR3 comprises 16 residues. V was pared by 1 base and J by 4 bases, with 16 bases between. The CDR3 DNA reads TGCGCCAGCAGCCAAGTCATCGGGTTCGGGGGCACTGAAGCTTTCTTT. This translates into CASSQVIGFGGTEAFF.

V and J are TRBV18 and TRBJ1-6; TRBD1 is a possible D gene (5 bases). Trimming removed 2 bases at V and 8 bases at J, with 16 bases between. The CDR3 covers 16 residues. Germline V gene lookup returns CDR1 KGHSH and CDR2 LQKENI. In nucleotides, the CDR3 is TGTGCCAGCTCACCAGGGGGAGGGCTCCTGGATTCACCCCTCCACTTT. It translates to CASSPGGGLLDSPLHF.

V usage is TRBV12-5 and J usage is TRBJ2-2, with 7 positions matching TRBD2. The V segment lost 5 bases and the J segment 0 bases; nucleotides outside the gene matches: 6. The CDR3 contains 16 residues. Germline loops: CDR1 LGHNT, CDR2 FRNRAP. DNA of the CDR3: TGTGCTAGTGGTCCCCCGGGGGGAACGAACACCGGGGAGCTGTTTTTT. Protein product: CASGPPGGTNTGELFF.

The V gene is TRBV5-1, the J gene TRBJ1-1; no clear D. Trimming removed 6 bases at V and 3 bases at J, with 18 bases between. CDR1 is SGHRS and CDR2 is YFSETQ in the germline V gene. This CDR3 region has 15 residues. CDR3 protein: CASKLRGRSYTEAFF. The CDR3 DNA sequence: TGCGCCAGCAAGCTCCGTGGTCGAAGCTACACTGAAGCTTTCTTT.

This clone was found once. This chain links TRBV7-3 with TRBJ2-3; 10 bases agree with TRBD2. The CDR3 consists of 15 residues. CDR1 is SGHTA, CDR2 FQGTGA, per germline. V lost 0 bases to trimming and J lost 9 bases; unmatched junction nucleotides: 6. CDR3 protein: CASSLTGTSGATQYF. CDR3 nucleotide sequence: TGTGCCAGCAGCTTAACGGGAACTAGCGGGGCGACGCAGTATTTT.

V gene TRBV10-3 combines with J gene TRBJ1-6, with D perhaps matching TRBD1 (5 bases). Per the germline V gene, CDR1 is ENHRY and CDR2 is SYGVKD. This CDR3 spans 14 amino acids. V was cut by 7 bases and J by 9 bases, with 16 bases left in between. CDR3 region: CAIKGGEQGSPLHF. The CDR3 region has the DNA TGTGCCATCAAAGGAGGGGAGCAAGGTTCACCCCTCCACTTT.

The V and J genes are TRBV30 and TRBJ1-1, with D perhaps TRBD1 (5 bases). The germline gives CDR1 GTSNPN, CDR2 SVGIG (reference sequence). The CDR3 totals 12 residues. Trimming left V 4 bases short and J 0 bases short, with 6 bases between. In DNA form, the CDR3 reads TGTGCCTGGACGGGGGTGAACACTGAAGCTTTCTTT. It is translated as CAWTGVNTEAFF.

The count of this clone is one. The chain links TRBV6-5 to TRBJ2-6; TRBD1 matches 7 bases. Germline lookup yields CDR1 MNHEY and CDR2 SVGAGI. The CDR3 consists of 16 residues. The V gene end was trimmed by 4 bases and the J gene end by 1 base; junction bases not matched to a gene: 4. CDR3 in amino acids: CASSWTTGSGANVLTF. The CDR3 DNA reads TGTGCCAGCAGTTGGACGACAGGGTCTGGGGCCAACGTCCTGACTTTC.

The chain is built from TRBV27 and TRBJ2-3; 8 bases are a match to TRBD2. This CDR3 has 15 residues. The V gene's germline CDR1 is MNHEY and CDR2 SMNVEV (reference sequence). Trimming removed 3 bases from V and 1 base from J; junction bases left unmatched: 3. The CDR3 protein is CASSFAGGRTDTQYF. CDR3 DNA: TGTGCCAGCAGTTTCGCGGGAGGCCGCACAGATACGCAGTATTTT.

This clone was seen only once. The gene calls are TRBV2 and TRBJ1-2, with 9 bases matching TRBD1. CDR1 and CDR2 from the germline V gene are SNHLY and FYNNEI. The CDR3 consists of 12 residues. Trimming cost V 8 bases and J 7 bases; bases outside gene matches: 5. Written as DNA, the CDR3 is TGTGCCAGCGGGGACAGGGAGTTTGGCTACACCTTC. Translating gives CASGDREFGYTF. The variable domain in full, with the rest retrieved from reference TRBV2 and TRBJ1-2, is EPEVTQTPSHQVTQMGQEVILRCVPISNHLYFYWYRQILGQKVEFLVSFYNNEISEKSEIFDDQFSVERPDGSNFTLKIRSTKLEDSAMYFCASGDREFGYTFGSGTRLTVV.

This chain joins TRBV11-3 and TRBJ2-2; no definite D call. Per germline, CDR1 SGHNT and CDR2 YENEEA. Trimming took off 5 bases at V and 4 bases at J, with 11 bases between the two ends. This CDR3 has 14 residues. This CDR3 reads CASSQPPGTGELFF. The DNA of the CDR3 is TGTGCCAGCAGCCAACCCCCCGGCACCGGGGAGCTGTTTTTT.